Listed below are T cell receptor beta chains from one sample, sequenced in a study of T cell responses to AZD1222 COVID-19 vaccine. Produced via immunoSEQ multiplex PCR; TCRdb's table is partial and in-frame only. This table holds 90,000 to 150,000 clones, 80% to 95% found once. The sequencing here drew on peripheral blood, taken 28 days after the second dose of the MenACWY control vaccine. Receptor source: an adult who received the MenACWY meningococcal vaccine as a control. The CDR3 runs from the conserved cysteine through the conserved F or W. A D gene is named only where the DNA matches it firmly. A row's size may be missing; if present it is once, few, many or a size class.

TRBV23-1	TRBD1	TRBJ1-5	-	TGCGCCAGCAGTCAATCGGAGGGACAGGGTAATAGCAATCAGCCCCAGCATTTT	CASSQSEGQGNSNQPQHF
TRBV28	-	TRBJ1-2	-	TGTGCCAGCAGTTTCCGGGACATAGGGATCGGCTACACCTTC	CASSFRDIGIGYTF
TRBV5-6	-	TRBJ2-1	-	TGTGCCAGCAGCTTGGGGGGGCCAGCCTACTACAATGAGCAGTTCTTC	CASSLGGPAYYNEQFF
TRBV7-7	-	TRBJ2-5	-	TGTGCCAGCAGCTTAGCGGGAACCCAAGAGGAGACCCAGTACTTC	CASSLAGTQEETQYF
TRBV7-3	TRBD2	TRBJ2-3	-	TGTGCCAGCAGCTTAATCGGCGGGAGCCCAGATACGCAGTATTTT	CASSLIGGSPDTQYF
TRBV7-9	TRBD1	TRBJ1-2	-	TGTGCCAGCAGCTTCGGACAGGGGATCTATGGCTACACCTTC	CASSFGQGIYGYTF
TRBV19	TRBD2	TRBJ2-1	-	TGTGCCAGTAGTATTGGACTAGCGGGGGGGCTGTACAATGAGCAGTTCTTC	CASSIGLAGGLYNEQFF
TRBV4-2	-	TRBJ1-1	-	TGTGCCAGCAGCCAAGATGAGGGCGGGAGCACTGAAGCTTTCTTT	CASSQDEGGSTEAFF
TRBV9	-	TRBJ2-1	-	TGTGCCAGCAGCGGGAGCTCCTACAATGAGCAGTTCTTC	CASSGSSYNEQFF
TRBV18	-	TRBJ2-2	-	TGTGCCAGCTCACCACCTACAGGGAACACCGGGGAGCTGTTTTTT	CASSPPTGNTGELFF
TRBV5-6	TRBD2	TRBJ2-1	-	TGTGCCAGCAGCAGCTTGTTCGGCGGGACCCCCGGGGGGTACAATGAGCAGTTCTTC	CASSSLFGGTPGGYNEQFF
TRBV3-1/TRBV3-2	TRBD2	TRBJ2-5	-	TGTGCCAGCACCGGGGGAGGGACGTTAGGACAAGAGACCCAGTACTTC	CASTGGGTLGQETQYF
TRBV15	-	TRBJ1-1	-	TGTGCCACCAGCAGAGACGGTCACACTGAAGCTTTCTTT	CATSRDGHTEAFF
TRBV21-1	-	TRBJ2-5	once	TGTGCCAGCAGCAAAGAACCCGAAGTCCTAGTTGGTTTTACGGAGACCCAGTACTTC	CASSKEPEVLVGFTETQYF
TRBV4-3	-	TRBJ2-1	-	TGCGCCAGCAGCTTGGGACTGTCCCCGAATGAGCAGTTCTTC	CASSLGLSPNEQFF
TRBV11-2	-	TRBJ2-5	-	TGTGCCAGCAGCGTGGACGAAGAGACCCAGTACTTC	CASSVDEETQYF
TRBV7-9	-	TRBJ2-7	-	TGTGCCAGCAGCCCGGGCCTTAGCTACGAGCAGTACTTC	CASSPGLSYEQYF
TRBV9	TRBD2	TRBJ2-5	-	TGTGCCAGCAGCGTAGCCGGGACTAGCGGGATCCAAGAGACCCAGTACTTC	CASSVAGTSGIQETQYF
TRBV30	TRBD1	TRBJ1-4	-	TGTGCCTGGAGTGGGGGGACAGCTGAAAAACTGTTTTTT	CAWSGGTAEKLFF
TRBV19	-	TRBJ2-1	-	TGTGCCAGTAGTATTAGGGTCGGTGAGCAGTTCTTC	CASSIRVGEQFF
TRBV6-1	-	TRBJ2-3	-	TGTGCCAGCAGTGAACCCCGACTAGAAGTAGATACGCAGTATTTT	CASSEPRLEVDTQYF
TRBV5-5	-	TRBJ2-3	-	TGTGCCAGCAGCTTAGGACCACGGGGCACAGATACGCAGTATTTT	CASSLGPRGTDTQYF
TRBV7-8	TRBD1	TRBJ2-1	-	TGTGCCAGCAGCCGCTCTACAGGGGGCCCTATCAATGAGCAGTTCTTC	CASSRSTGGPINEQFF
TRBV3-1/TRBV3-2	-	TRBJ1-4	once	TGTGCCAGCAGCCAAAGGGACGAAAAACTGTTTTTT	CASSQRDEKLFF
TRBV9	TRBD2	TRBJ2-2	-	TGTGCCAGCAGCGTAGGGCTAGCGGGAGTTAGCGGGGAGCTGTTTTTT	CASSVGLAGVSGELFF
TRBV7-9	-	TRBJ1-4	once	TGTGCCAGCAGCTTATCAGGAGACGGTGAAAAACTGTTTTTT	CASSLSGDGEKLFF
TRBV19	-	TRBJ1-1	-	TGTGCCAGTACTGCCGGGGGCCTTGAAGCTTTCTTT	CASTAGGLEAFF
TRBV28	-	TRBJ2-7	-	TGTGCCAGCAGTTTAAGGAACAGCATCTACGAGCAGTACTTC	CASSLRNSIYEQYF
TRBV7-8	-	TRBJ1-5	-	TGTGCCAGCAGCTTAGTACGGGGCAATCAGCCCCAGCATTTT	CASSLVRGNQPQHF
TRBV5-1	-	TRBJ2-1	-	TGCGCCAGCAGCTTGCCGGGGAGATACAATGAGCAGTTCTTC	CASSLPGRYNEQFF
TRBV27	TRBD2	TRBJ2-7	-	TGTGCCAGCAGTTTGGTTTTAGCGGGAGTAGCCTACGAGCAGTACTTC	CASSLVLAGVAYEQYF
TRBV19	TRBD2	TRBJ2-7	-	TGTGCCAGTAAGACAGCTAGCGGGACCTACGAGCAGTACTTC	CASKTASGTYEQYF
TRBV5-1	-	TRBJ2-1	once	TGCGCCAGCAGCCTCAAACAGGGAGAGCCGAACAATGAGCAGTTCTTC	CASSLKQGEPNNEQFF
TRBV25-1	TRBD1	TRBJ1-1	-	TGTGCCAGACCCCAGGACAGGGGATGGAATATGGCTGAAGCTTTCTTT	CARPQDRGWNMAEAFF
TRBV14	TRBD1	TRBJ1-5	once	TGTGCCAGCAGCCAAGGACAGGGCAAAAATCAGCCCCAGCATTTT	CASSQGQGKNQPQHF
TRBV10-3	TRBD1	TRBJ2-6	-	TGTGCCATCAGTGAGTCGACAGGGGCAGCTGGGGCCAACGTCCTGACTTTC	CAISESTGAAGANVLTF
TRBV28	TRBD1	TRBJ1-1	-	TGTGCCAGCAGTTGGACAGGGGGGAACACTGAAGCTTTCTTT	CASSWTGGNTEAFF
TRBV6-1	TRBD2	TRBJ2-1	-	TGTGCCAGCAGTGAAGTCTCTAGCGGGAGCTACAATGAGCAGTTCTTC	CASSEVSSGSYNEQFF
TRBV20-1	-	TRBJ2-1	-	TGCAGTGCTGCCAGGGTCAATGAGCAGTTCTTC	CSAARVNEQFF
TRBV2	-	TRBJ1-5	once	TGTGCCAGCAGTCCGCAGGGAATTAGCAATCAGCCCCAGCATTTT	CASSPQGISNQPQHF
TRBV4-1	TRBD1	TRBJ1-6	-	TGCGCCAGCAGCCAAGTTTTGGGACAGGGTAATTCACCCCTCCACTTT	CASSQVLGQGNSPLHF
TRBV9	-	TRBJ1-2	-	TGTGCCAGCAGCAGGATCGAGGGTTATTATGGCTACACCTTC	CASSRIEGYYGYTF
TRBV27	TRBD1	TRBJ1-2	-	TGTGCCAGCAGAAGGACAGGGAATCATTTCGAGGGCTACACCTTC	CASRRTGNHFEGYTF
TRBV11-2	-	TRBJ1-1	-	TGTGCCAGCAGCTACGTAGGCCCAGACAGTTCGGCTTTCTTT	CASSYVGPDSSAFF
TRBV18	TRBD2	TRBJ2-5	-	TGTGCCAGCTCACCGACACGGAGGGAGGGAGAGACCCAGTACTTC	CASSPTRREGETQYF
TRBV5-1	TRBD1	TRBJ2-2	-	TGCGCCAGCAGCTCAAACCAACGGACAGGGGTCGGGGAGCTGTTTTTT	CASSSNQRTGVGELFF
TRBV5-6	-	TRBJ2-2	-	TGTGCCAGCAGCCTCTACGAGGGCGTGAACACCGGGGAGCTGTTTTTT	CASSLYEGVNTGELFF
TRBV2	-	TRBJ1-4	-	TGTGCCAGCAGTGCGTTCGAAAAACTGTTTTTT	CASSAFEKLFF
TRBV27	-	TRBJ2-7	-	TGTGCCAGCAGTTTAGCCCGGGACGGCTACGAGCAGTACTTC	CASSLARDGYEQYF